The present TCR beta chain was sequenced within a study of T cells in Graves' hyperthyroidism and ophthalmopathy. Germline V gene sequence: CDR1 DFQATT, CDR2 SNEGSKA (reference sequence). The CDR3 totals 11 residues. V shed 5 bases and J shed 5 bases, with 10 bases lying between them. Whole-study results and caveats: Model predictions of ophthalmopathy came a median approximately 6 months before onset.

The TCR beta CDR3 regions underwent amplification using RNA transcripts as the source. Using the HTBI primer set, a first-round RT-PCR was run on the TCR CDR3. TCRdb re-derived calls from the multiplex PCR reads in MiXCR, one entry per CDR3 protein. The sample gives around 700,000 distinct CDR3 sequences, 18% of which show up once; over 15% is in the top ten. This clonotype was seen more than once but under ten times. The antigen remains undetermined. The gene calls are TRBV20-1 and TRBJ2-7, with D possibly matching TRBD1 (5 bases). The sample taken for sequencing was blood. The receptor's source is a woman in her fifties or sixties with Graves' hyperthyroidism that later progressed to Graves' ophthalmopathy. The CDR3 coding sequence is TGCAGTGCTCAGGGAAAGCACGAGCAGTACTTC. Translation: CSAQGKHEQYF.